These 23 T cell receptor beta chains were sequenced from one sample in a study of shared clonotypes between healthy human individuals. Only CD45RO-negative cells positively selected for CCR7 counted as naive CD8 cells, so terminally differentiated effector memory CD45RA+ cells were excluded. Some clones are missing from TCRdb's copy, which holds only in-frame ones; the method was immunoSEQ multiplex PCR. Of 1.5 million to 2.5 million clones listed, about 95% are singletons. Sample: naive CD8+ T cells sorted from blood. These receptors came from a man aged 18 to 30 in good health.

In the case of this clone: This sample includes further DNA sequences coding for the same CDR3. The CDR3 sequence: CASSEGEGGELFF. The CDR3 nucleotides read TGTGCCAGCAGTGAAGGGGAAGGCGGGGAGCTGTTTTTT. The rearrangement uses TRBV2 and TRBJ2-2; D is ambiguous. This CDR3 has 13 residues. Germline lookup yields CDR1 SNHLY and CDR2 FYNNEI. Trimming took 1 base from V and 7 from J, leaving 7 bases between them. Full variable domain (remainder filled in from reference TRBV2 and TRBJ2-2): EPEVTQTPSHQVTQMGQEVILRCVPISNHLYFYWYRQILGQKVEFLVSFYNNEISEKSEIFDDQFSVERPDGSNFTLKIRSTKLEDSAMYFCASSEGEGGELFFGEGSRLTVL.

The gene calls are TRBV29-1 and TRBJ1-5; tentative D call: TRBD1 (5 bases). The CDR3 contains 17 residues. Trimming removed 3 bases at V and 0 bases at J, with 18 bases between. CDR1 and CDR2 from the germline V gene are SQVTM and ANQGSEA. CDR3 residues: CSVDGRDPSHSNQPQHF. The DNA for the CDR3 is TGCAGCGTTGATGGCAGGGATCCTTCTCATAGCAATCAGCCCCAGCATTTT.

This clone was seen just once. The chain employs TRBV5-8 and TRBJ2-3; D gene unclear. The CDR3 is made up of 19 amino acids. CDR1 and CDR2 (germline): SGHTS, YDEGEE. Trimming removed 7 bases at V and 6 bases at J, with 33 bases between. The CDR3 is CASRSLTPSGMVYSDTQYF. The DNA for the CDR3 is TGTGCCAGCCGCAGCTTGACACCCAGTGGAATGGTCTACTCCGATACGCAGTATTTT.

This chain links TRBV6-5 with TRBJ1-4; D call uncertain. This CDR3 contains 14 residues. Germline loops: CDR1 MNHEY, CDR2 SVGAGI. V was shortened by 1 base and J by 0 bases, with 3 bases between the two germline ends. The CDR3 loop is CASSYFSTNEKLFF. In nucleotides, the CDR3 is TGTGCCAGCAGTTACTTCTCAACTAATGAAAAACTGTTTTTT.

The chain has TRBV6-1 and TRBJ2-7; D could derive from TRBD1 or TRBD2 (6 bases each). CDR3 size: 14 residues. V lost 7 bases and J 1 base, leaving 14 bases between the germline ends. The germline V gene has CDR1 MNHNS and CDR2 SASEGT. The CDR3 reads CASIPRGTSYEQYF. The CDR3 nucleotides read TGTGCCAGCATCCCAAGGGGGACTTCCTACGAGCAGTACTTC.

This chain joins TRBV9 and TRBJ2-1; D is ambiguous. CDR1 and CDR2 (germline): SGDLS, YYNGEE. Trimming cost V 0 bases and J 2 bases, with 9 bases left between them. CDR3 length: 15 residues. CDR3 in amino acids: CASSVDGVPYNEQFF. Written as DNA, the CDR3 is TGTGCCAGCAGCGTAGATGGAGTTCCCTACAATGAGCAGTTCTTC.

The genes are TRBV15 and TRBJ2-7; weak D call: TRBD1 (5 bases). This CDR3 region has 14 residues. Trimming left V 0 bases short and J 7 bases short, with 13 bases between. CDR1 and CDR2 (germline): LNHNV, YYDKDF (reference sequence). The CDR3 DNA is TGTGCCACCAGCAGAGACGAGACAGCACGGGAGCAGTACTTC. This sequence encodes CATSRDETAREQYF.

The chain links TRBV7-2 to TRBJ1-1; D is possibly TRBD1 (6 bases). This CDR3 is 17 amino acids long. Germline CDR1 reads SGHTA; CDR2 reads FQGNSA. V lost 1 base to trimming and J lost 1 base, with 16 bases between them. Here the CDR3 DNA reads TGTGCCAGCAGCTTAGGTAGAGGGGGTCGTCGGAACACTGAAGCTTTCTTT. Protein sequence: CASSLGRGGRRNTEAFF.

Concerning this clone: Different DNA sequences within this sample yield the same CDR3. The V and J genes are TRBV6-5 and TRBJ2-2; D not resolved. Per germline, CDR1 MNHEY and CDR2 SVGAGI. This CDR3 is built from 14 residues. V was shortened by 0 bases and J by 2 bases, with 4 bases between the two germline ends. The CDR3 spells CASSYSTNTGELFF. The CDR3 nucleotides are TGTGCCAGCAGTTACTCAACAAACACCGGGGAGCTGTTTTTT.

The chain combines TRBV11-2 with TRBJ1-3; 10 bases are shared with TRBD1. CDR3 length: 19 amino acids. The junction had 11 bases not matched to a gene; V was cut back by 0 bases and J by 3 bases. The germline V gene encodes CDR1 SGHAT and CDR2 FQNNGV. The CDR3 DNA is TGTGCCAGCAGCTTAGAATCCGACAGGGGGCCCTCCTTTGGAAACACCATATATTTT. Translated, it gives CASSLESDRGPSFGNTIYF.

Turning to this clone: This sample includes further DNA sequences coding for the same CDR3. The V and J genes are TRBV28 and TRBJ2-7; 8 bases match TRBD2. Germline-derived CDR1 and CDR2 are MDHEN and SYDVKM. V was clipped by 2 bases and J by 3 bases; unmatched bases: 3. The CDR3 length is 14 residues. The CDR3 DNA is TGTGCCAGCAGTTTAGCGGGAGGAGGCTACGAGCAGTACTTC. It yields the protein CASSLAGGGYEQYF. The full variable domain, in which reference TRBV28 and TRBJ2-7 provide the parts outside the CDR3, is DVKVTQSSRYLVKRTGEKVFLECVQDMDHENMFWYRQDPGLGLRLIYFSYDVKMKEKGDIPEGYSVSREKKERFSLILESASTNQTSMYLCASSLAGGGYEQYFGPGTRLTVT.

Remarks on this clone: The identical CDR3 is also encoded by other nucleotide sequences in the sample. The chain links TRBV9 to TRBJ2-7; D call uncertain. The CDR3 is 13 amino acids. V lost 0 bases, J lost 3 bases, and 7 bases lay in between. The germline CDR1 and CDR2 sequences are SGDLS and YYNGEE. The CDR3 coding sequence is TGTGCCAGCAGCGTAGGGGTTAACTACGAGCAGTACTTC. It translates to CASSVGVNYEQYF.

This chain's CDR3 is CASTSREPYNSPLHF. CDR3 nucleotide sequence: TGTGCCAGCACTTCCAGGGAGCCCTATAATTCACCCCTCCACTTT. V usage is TRBV27 and J usage is TRBJ1-6; D may be TRBD1 (5 bases). There are 15 residues in the CDR3. V lost 7 bases, J lost 2 bases, and 12 bases lay in between. Germline V CDR1 and CDR2: MNHEY, SMNVEV (reference sequence).

This chain joins TRBV4-1 and TRBJ2-7; the match to TRBD2 covers 9 bases. There are 14 residues in the CDR3. Germline V gene data show CDR1 as MGHRA and CDR2 as YSYEKL. Trimming took 4 bases from V and 1 from J; bases not matched to a gene: 2. CDR3: CASSLAGESYEQYF. The CDR3 coding sequence is TGCGCCAGCAGCCTAGCGGGAGAGTCCTACGAGCAGTACTTC.

J is TRBJ2-7 and V is TRBV27; TRBD2 is a possible D gene (6 bases). Trimming cost V 6 bases and J 7 bases, with 25 bases left between them. The CDR3 length is 16 residues. From germline, CDR1 is MNHEY and CDR2 SMNVEV (reference sequence). Here the CDR3 DNA reads TGTGCCAGCAGCGCCCTCCCGACTAGAATAGTGGGTGAGCAGTACTTC. This gives the protein CASSALPTRIVGEQYF.

The chain combines TRBV11-2 with TRBJ2-7; D might be TRBD2 (5 bases). Germline V gene lookup returns CDR1 SGHAT and CDR2 FQNNGV. The CDR3 runs to 14 residues. V was shortened by 2 bases and J by 2 bases, with 10 bases between the two germline ends. CDR3 amino acids: CASSLYRGTYEQYF. CDR3 nucleotides: TGTGCCAGCAGCTTATACCGGGGAACCTACGAGCAGTACTTC.

This chain uses TRBV6-6 with TRBJ2-6; D is uncertain. The ends were cut back, 4 bases at V and 2 bases at J, with 6 bases in the middle. This CDR3 spans 14 amino acids. From germline, CDR1 is MNHNY and CDR2 SVGAGI (reference sequence). The CDR3 protein is CASSFGPGANVLTF. The CDR3, as DNA: TGTGCCAGCAGTTTTGGGCCTGGGGCCAACGTCCTGACTTTC.

The chain recombines TRBV5-1 with TRBJ2-7, with 9 bases matching TRBD1. CDR1 and CDR2 from the germline V gene are SGHRS and YFSETQ. With 4 bases clipped from V and 3 bases from J, the junction kept 8 bases outside the gene matches. The CDR3 extends over 15 amino acids. The DNA of the CDR3 is TGCGCCAGCAGCCCCTTGGACAGGGGACACTACGAGCAGTACTTC. Its protein product is CASSPLDRGHYEQYF.

This clone was found once. Different DNA sequences within this sample yield the same CDR3. The rearrangement uses TRBV29-1 and TRBJ2-1, with no clear D. CDR1 is SQVTM and CDR2 is ANQGSEA in the germline V gene. This CDR3 comprises 10 residues. V was shortened by 4 bases and J by 7 bases, with 5 bases between the two germline ends. The CDR3 is CSVGGNEQFF. Here the CDR3 DNA reads TGCAGCGTTGGGGGTAATGAGCAGTTCTTC.

The chain employs TRBV27 and TRBJ1-2; D may be TRBD1 (5 bases). The ends were cut back, 0 bases at V and 6 bases at J, with 17 bases in the middle. CDR1 is MNHEY and CDR2 is SMNVEV in the germline V gene (reference sequence). The CDR3 is 16 residues long. The DNA for the CDR3 is TGTGCCAGCAGTTTATCGCTGGGGCAGGGTGCAGATGGCTACACCTTC. Translated: CASSLSLGQGADGYTF.

The rearrangement links TRBV6-6 to TRBJ2-7; D not certain. The CDR3 spans 14 residues. Trimming cost V 4 bases and J 6 bases, with 16 bases left between them. Looked up from germline, CDR1 is MNHNY and CDR2 is SVGAGI (reference sequence). The DNA of the CDR3 is TGTGCCAGCAGTTCGCACTCGAGGAACGGCGAGCAGTACTTC. Amino acid sequence: CASSSHSRNGEQYF.

V gene TRBV27 combines with J gene TRBJ1-5; the D is unclear. The V and J ends lost 2 bases and 0 bases respectively, with 11 bases between them. The CDR3 has 16 amino acids. Germline values: CDR1 MNHEY, CDR2 SMNVEV (reference sequence). The CDR3 is CASSLLGVHSNQPQHF. In DNA, the CDR3 is TGTGCCAGCAGTTTACTTGGGGTACATAGCAATCAGCCCCAGCATTTT.

About this clone itself: The junction departs from the called germline gene at one end, perhaps through a read error. This chain joins TRBV11-2 and TRBJ2-1; D is tentatively TRBD1 or TRBD2 (5 bases each). Germline V gene data show CDR1 as SGHAT and CDR2 as FQNNGV. The CDR3 extends over 12 amino acids. CDR3 sequence reads: CASSPGTAPVIF. The CDR3 DNA reads as TGTGCCAGCAGCCCGGGGACGGCCCCTGTCATCTTC.